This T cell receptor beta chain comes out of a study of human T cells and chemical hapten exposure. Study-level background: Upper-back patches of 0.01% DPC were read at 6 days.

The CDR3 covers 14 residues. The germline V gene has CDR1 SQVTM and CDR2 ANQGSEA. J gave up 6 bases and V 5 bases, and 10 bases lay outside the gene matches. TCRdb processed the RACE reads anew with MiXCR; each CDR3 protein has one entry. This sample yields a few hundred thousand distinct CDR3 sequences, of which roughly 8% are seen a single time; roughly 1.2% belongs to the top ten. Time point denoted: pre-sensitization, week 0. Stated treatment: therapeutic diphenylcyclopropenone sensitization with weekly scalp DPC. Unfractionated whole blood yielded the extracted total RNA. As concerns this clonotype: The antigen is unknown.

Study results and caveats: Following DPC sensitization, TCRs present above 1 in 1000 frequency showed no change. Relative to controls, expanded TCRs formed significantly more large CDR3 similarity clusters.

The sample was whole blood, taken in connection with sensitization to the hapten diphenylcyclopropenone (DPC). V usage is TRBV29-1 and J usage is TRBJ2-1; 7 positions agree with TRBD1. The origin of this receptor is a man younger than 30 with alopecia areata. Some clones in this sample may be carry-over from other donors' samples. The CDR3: CSVLSGQLGNEQFF. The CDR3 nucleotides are TGCAGCGTTCTTTCGGGACAGCTTGGCAATGAGCAGTTCTTC.